Below, 8 T cell receptor beta chains from the same sample are listed, as sequenced in a study of blood T cell repertoires in COVID-19. Produced via immunoSEQ multiplex PCR; TCRdb's table is partial and in-frame only. This table holds 75,000 to 95,000 clones, around three quarters found once. Sequenced sample: peripheral blood. The source is a woman aged 60-75 years in a cohort sampled during active or convalescent COVID-19.

The CDR3 reads CASNEAGTGVYGYTF. In DNA, the CDR3 is TGTGCCAGCAACGAAGCCGGGACAGGAGTCTATGGCTACACCTTC. The chain couples TRBV5-8 to TRBJ1-2; 8 nucleotides match TRBD1. The germline CDR1 and CDR2 sequences are SGHTS and YDEGEE. This CDR3 comprises 15 residues. V lost 6 bases and J lost 4; bases outside the gene matches: 11.

This chain links TRBV4-1 with TRBJ1-2; D possibly corresponds to TRBD1 (5 bases). The CDR3 sequence is 15 residues long. Trimming took off 4 bases at V and 0 bases at J, with 12 bases between the two ends. The germline V gene encodes CDR1 MGHRA and CDR2 YSYEKL. The CDR3 sequence is CASSRTPRANYGYTF. The CDR3 nucleotides read TGCGCCAGCAGCCGGACACCAAGAGCTAACTATGGCTACACCTTC.

Of note for this clone: The sample contains more than one DNA sequence encoding this CDR3. The chain links TRBV5-1 to TRBJ2-3; TRBD2 is a possible D gene (5 bases). V gave up 0 bases and J gave up 2 bases, with 10 bases separating them. Germline loops: CDR1 SGHRS, CDR2 YFSETQ. The CDR3 loop spans 15 amino acids. CDR3 protein: CASSLVPGITDTQYF. CDR3 nucleotides: TGCGCCAGCAGCTTGGTGCCGGGGATCACAGATACGCAGTATTTT.

The chain joins TRBV9 to TRBJ2-2; 10 bases match TRBD1. This CDR3 contains 18 residues. After removal of 3 bases from V and 4 bases from J, the junction contained 12 bases not matched to a gene. Germline loops: CDR1 SGDLS, CDR2 YYNGEE. CDR3 sequence (DNA): TGTGCCAGCAGCGCCTACCTTTGGGGACAGGGGATCACCGGGGAGCTGTTTTTT. Amino acid sequence: CASSAYLWGQGITGELFF.

V and J are TRBV29-1 and TRBJ2-7, with a tentative D call TRBD1 (5 bases). This CDR3 region has 13 residues. V gave up 4 bases and J gave up 3 bases, with 13 bases separating them. Looked up from germline, CDR1 is SQVTM and CDR2 is ANQGSEA. CDR3 protein: CSVGAGYGYEQYF. The CDR3 DNA is TGCAGCGTTGGCGCAGGGTATGGCTACGAGCAGTACTTC.

This chain links TRBV18 with TRBJ1-2; D is perhaps TRBD1 (5 bases). In germline, CDR1 is KGHSH, CDR2 LQKENI. The CDR3 sequence is 13 residues long. Trimming removed 4 bases from V and 7 bases from J, with 13 bases in between. CDR3 DNA sequence: TGTGCCAGCTCACGCGGAGGGGCGGCTGGCTACACCTTC. Translating gives CASSRGGAAGYTF.

The gene calls are TRBV6-5 and TRBJ1-1; 7 bases map to TRBD1. Germline trimming cut 6 bases from V and 1 base from J; bases unmatched to any gene: 5. CDR3 length: 14 amino acids. In germline, CDR1 is MNHEY, CDR2 SVGAGI. CDR3 loop: CASRRQGPNTEAFF. The CDR3 nucleotides read TGTGCCAGCAGGAGACAGGGCCCGAACACTGAAGCTTTCTTT.

The rearrangement links TRBV7-3 to TRBJ2-1; possibly TRBD1 for D (5 bases). The germline gives CDR1 SGHTA, CDR2 FQGTGA. V was clipped by 8 bases and J by 2 bases, with 16 bases between them. The CDR3 sequence is 15 residues long. The CDR3 DNA reads TGTGCCAGCGGCAATCAGGGTGGGACCTACAATGAGCAGTTCTTC. Translated: CASGNQGGTYNEQFF.